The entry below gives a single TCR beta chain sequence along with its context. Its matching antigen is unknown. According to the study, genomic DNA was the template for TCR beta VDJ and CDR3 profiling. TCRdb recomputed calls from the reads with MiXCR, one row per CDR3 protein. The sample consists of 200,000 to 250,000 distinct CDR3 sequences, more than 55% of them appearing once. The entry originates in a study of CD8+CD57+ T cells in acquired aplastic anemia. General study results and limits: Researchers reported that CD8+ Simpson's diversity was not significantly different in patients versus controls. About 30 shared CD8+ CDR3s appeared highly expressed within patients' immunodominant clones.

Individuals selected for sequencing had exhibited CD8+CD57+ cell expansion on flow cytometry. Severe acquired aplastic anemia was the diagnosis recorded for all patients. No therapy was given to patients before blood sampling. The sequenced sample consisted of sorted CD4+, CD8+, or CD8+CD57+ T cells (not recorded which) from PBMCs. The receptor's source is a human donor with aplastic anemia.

CDR3 in DNA: TGCGCCAGCATCAACCCCCTCGTCAGCTCCTACAATGAGCAGTTCTTC. It specifies CASINPLVSSYNEQFF. The gene calls are TRBV10-1 and TRBJ2-1; D gene ambiguous. V lost 7 bases, J lost 0 bases, and 16 bases lay in between. Germline V gives CDR1 WNHNN, CDR2 SYGVQD (reference sequence). The CDR3 extends over 16 amino acids.